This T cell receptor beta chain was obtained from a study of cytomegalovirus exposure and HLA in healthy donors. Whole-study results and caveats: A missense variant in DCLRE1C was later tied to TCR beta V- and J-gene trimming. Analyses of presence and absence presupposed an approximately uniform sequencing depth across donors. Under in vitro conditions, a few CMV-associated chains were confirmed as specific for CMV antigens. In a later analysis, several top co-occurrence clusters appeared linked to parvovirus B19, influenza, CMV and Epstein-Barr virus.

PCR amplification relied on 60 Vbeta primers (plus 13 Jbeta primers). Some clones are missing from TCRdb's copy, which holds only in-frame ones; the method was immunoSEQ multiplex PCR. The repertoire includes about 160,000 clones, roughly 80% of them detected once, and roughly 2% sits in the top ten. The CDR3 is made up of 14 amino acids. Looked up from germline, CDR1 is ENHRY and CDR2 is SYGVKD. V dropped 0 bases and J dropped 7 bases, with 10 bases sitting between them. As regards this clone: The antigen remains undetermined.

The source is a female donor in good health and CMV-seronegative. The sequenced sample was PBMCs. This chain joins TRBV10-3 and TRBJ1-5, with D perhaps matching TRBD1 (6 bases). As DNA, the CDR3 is TGTGCCATCAGTGAGTCCACAGGGTCCCAGCCCCAGCATTTT. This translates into CAISESTGSQPQHF.